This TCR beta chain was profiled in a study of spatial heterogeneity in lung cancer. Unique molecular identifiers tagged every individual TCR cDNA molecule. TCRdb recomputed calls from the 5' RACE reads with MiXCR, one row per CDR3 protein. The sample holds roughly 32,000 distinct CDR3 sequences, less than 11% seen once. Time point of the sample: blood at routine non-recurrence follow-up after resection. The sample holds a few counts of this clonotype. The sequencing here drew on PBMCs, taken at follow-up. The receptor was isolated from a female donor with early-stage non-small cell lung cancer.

CDR3: CSVATQVWNTEAFF. The CDR3 bases are TGCAGCGTTGCCACACAGGTATGGAACACTGAAGCTTTCTTT. The chain uses TRBV29-1 and TRBJ1-1; D is possibly TRBD1 (5 bases). The germline V and J ends were trimmed by 4 bases and 1 base, with 13 bases remaining between them. Germline loops: CDR1 SQVTM, CDR2 ANQGSEA. This CDR3 region has 14 residues.